This entry lists 21 T cell receptor beta chains sequenced from one sample in a study of shared clonotypes between healthy human individuals. Here immunoSEQ multiplex PCR was the method, and the copy in TCRdb shows in-frame clones only, minus some. The sample records 1,100,000 or so clones, 75% to 80% being singletons. The source material was memory CD4+ T cells from PBMCs. Subset here: CD45RA-negative fraction. Receptors were obtained from a man aged 18 to 30 in good health. Some clones in this sample may be carry-over from other donors' samples.

V and J are TRBV6-1 and TRBJ2-2, with 12 bases aligning to TRBD1. The CDR3 has 18 amino acids. Germline loops: CDR1 MNHNS, CDR2 SASEGT. V lost 4 bases and J lost 4; bases outside the gene matches: 10. CDR3 sequence: CASSGGTGGNRGTGELFF. As DNA, the CDR3 is TGTGCCAGCAGTGGCGGGACAGGGGGCAACAGAGGCACCGGGGAGCTGTTTTTT.

The chain links TRBV19 to TRBJ1-2; 9 nucleotides line up with TRBD1. Germline V gene sequence: CDR1 LNHDA, CDR2 SQIVND (reference sequence). This CDR3 spans 16 amino acids. The ends lost 6 bases at V and 6 bases at J; junction bases unmatched: 14. CDR3: CASSRRTGDPPDGYTF. The CDR3 DNA sequence: TGTGCCAGTAGCCGCCGGACAGGGGACCCCCCCGATGGCTACACCTTC.

The chain couples TRBV18 to TRBJ1-1; D gene ambiguous. The CDR3 totals 14 residues. Trimming pared 1 base from V and 4 bases from J, leaving 10 bases between. From germline, CDR1 is KGHSH and CDR2 LQKENI. The CDR3 loop reads CASSPREGITEAFF. The CDR3 DNA sequence: TGTGCCAGCTCACCACGGGAGGGTATCACTGAAGCTTTCTTT.

This clone came up once. The chain combines TRBV15 with TRBJ2-7; tentatively, D is TRBD2 (5 bases). Germline V gene sequence: CDR1 LNHNV, CDR2 YYDKDF (reference sequence). The CDR3 totals 14 residues. Between the trimmed V and J ends, which lost 2 bases and 4 bases, there was a span of 12 bases. CDR3 bases: TGTGCCACCAGCAGATCGACTACCACATACGAGCAGTACTTC. It yields the protein CATSRSTTTYEQYF.

The chain employs TRBV7-2 and TRBJ2-7, with TRBD1 matching over 8 bases. Looked up from germline, CDR1 is SGHTA and CDR2 is FQGNSA. V was clipped by 6 bases and J by 6 bases; unmatched bases: 16. The CDR3 runs to 16 residues. This chain's CDR3 is CASRRRGEQGAGEQYF. In DNA, the CDR3 is TGTGCCAGCAGACGTCGAGGTGAGCAGGGGGCCGGCGAGCAGTACTTC.

The rearrangement joins TRBV7-2 to TRBJ2-7, with 8 positions matching TRBD1. CDR1 is SGHTA, CDR2 FQGNSA, per germline. V shed 3 bases, J shed 2 bases, and the junction held 6 bases outside the gene matches. The CDR3 sequence is 15 residues long. The CDR3 DNA is TGTGCCAGCAGCTTGACAGGGGTGGGACCCTACGAGCAGTACTTC. Residues: CASSLTGVGPYEQYF.

The gene calls are TRBV7-9 and TRBJ1-3; D is undetermined. This CDR3 comprises 14 residues. Trimming shortened V by 6 bases and J by 4 bases, and 13 bases separated the two germline ends. CDR1 and CDR2 (germline): SEHNR, FQNEAQ (reference sequence). CDR3 protein: CASSHSGRGNTIYF. The CDR3, as DNA: TGTGCCAGCAGTCACTCGGGTAGAGGAAACACCATATATTTT.

The chain is built from TRBV18 and TRBJ1-1; 7 bases align to TRBD1. The CDR3 is 15 residues long. V lost 6 bases and J lost 0; bases outside the gene matches: 7. Germline lookup yields CDR1 KGHSH and CDR2 LQKENI. Written as DNA, the CDR3 is TGTGCCAGCTCGCCTACGGGACAGCTGAACACTGAAGCTTTCTTT. Translated: CASSPTGQLNTEAFF.

V gene TRBV27 combines with J gene TRBJ2-7; a weak D match, TRBD2 (6 bases). This CDR3 is 13 amino acids long. The germline CDR1 and CDR2 sequences are MNHEY and SMNVEV (reference sequence). V lost 7 bases, J lost 2 bases, and 12 bases lay in between. CDR3 region: CASTPRGAYEQYF. CDR3 bases: TGTGCCAGCACCCCCCGCGGGGCCTACGAGCAGTACTTC.

The table lists this clone with a count of one. The chain uses TRBV5-1 and TRBJ2-5; 7 nucleotides line up with TRBD2. V lost 0 bases and J lost 4; bases outside the gene matches: 12. Germline CDR1 is SGHRS and CDR2 is YFSETQ. This CDR3 has 17 amino acids. In DNA, the CDR3 is TGCGCCAGCAGCTTGGGGCCTACGAGACTAGCAGCAGAGACCCAGTACTTC. As protein: CASSLGPTRLAAETQYF.

Comment on this clone: Other DNA sequences in this sample translate to the same CDR3. The CDR3 loop is CASSSRGGTEAFF. As DNA, the CDR3 is TGCGCCAGCAGCTCAAGGGGGGGAACTGAAGCTTTCTTT. The chain combines TRBV5-1 with TRBJ1-1; D possibly corresponds to TRBD1 (6 bases). The CDR3 length is 13 residues. The V end was cut by 3 bases, the J end by 5 bases, with 11 bases between. Germline values: CDR1 SGHRS, CDR2 YFSETQ.

This sequence joins TRBV5-6 and TRBJ2-7; 7 nucleotides align to TRBD2. The CDR3 covers 13 residues. Germline loops: CDR1 SGHDT, CDR2 YYEEEE. V lost 5 bases, J lost 12 bases, and 14 bases stayed unmatched. The CDR3 spells CASSNRGAGSMYF. As DNA, the CDR3 is TGTGCCAGCAGTAACCGAGGAGCGGGAAGTATGTACTTC. Full variable domain (missing parts from reference TRBV5-6 and TRBJ2-7): DAGVTQSPTHLIKTRGQQVTLRCSPKSGHDTVSWYQQALGQGPQFIFQYYEEEERQRGNFPDRFSGHQFPNYSSELNVNALLLGDSALYLCASSNRGAGSMYFGPGTRLTVT.

The J gene is TRBJ1-2, the V gene TRBV29-1, with D unclear. This CDR3 has 11 residues. In germline, CDR1 is SQVTM, CDR2 ANQGSEA. The germline V and J ends were trimmed by 2 bases and 14 bases, with 15 bases remaining between them. CDR3 region: CSVEIEDGRTF. Written as DNA, the CDR3 is TGCAGCGTTGAAATTGAGGACGGGAGGACCTTC.

V and J are TRBV28 and TRBJ2-7; D is undetermined. This CDR3 spans 15 amino acids. Germline-derived CDR1 and CDR2 are MDHEN and SYDVKM. V lost 2 bases and J 7 bases, leaving 18 bases between the germline ends. The CDR3 DNA follows: TGTGCCAGCAGTTTAGTGGGCCCTAAATCCGGAGAGCAGTACTTC. Encoded protein: CASSLVGPKSGEQYF.

This rearrangement joins TRBV25-1 to TRBJ1-5; no definite D call. The germline V and J ends were trimmed by 4 bases and 0 bases, with 7 bases remaining between them. The germline CDR1 and CDR2 sequences are MGHDK and SYGVNS. There are 14 residues in the CDR3. The CDR3 sequence: CASSARGSNQPQHF. Here the CDR3 DNA reads TGTGCCAGCAGTGCTCGAGGTAGCAATCAGCCCCAGCATTTT.

This clone was seen just once. This sequence joins TRBV6-6 and TRBJ1-1, with 9 positions matching TRBD1. From germline, CDR1 is MNHNY and CDR2 SVGAGI (reference sequence). This CDR3 region has 12 residues. After removal of 7 bases from V and 10 bases from J, the junction contained 7 bases not matched to a gene. For the CDR3, the DNA is TGTGCCAGCAACCTAGACAGGGGGGGAGCTTTCTTT. This translates into CASNLDRGGAFF.

This chain joins TRBV7-6 and TRBJ1-2; D unresolved. This CDR3 has 15 amino acids. Germline lookup yields CDR1 SGHVS and CDR2 FNYEAQ. The V and J ends lost 5 bases and 4 bases respectively, with 17 bases between them. CDR3 protein: CASSPWMTSSYGYTF. The DNA of the CDR3 is TGTGCCAGCAGCCCCTGGATGACTTCAAGCTATGGCTACACCTTC.

The V gene is TRBV12-2, the J gene TRBJ1-5. TRBV12-2 is a listed pseudogene. The CDR3 runs to 17 residues. The CDR3 region is CASRLVRQTRPHQPQHF. The DNA for the CDR3 is TGTGCAAGTCGCTTAGTAAGGCAGACTCGACCCCATCAGCCCCAGCATTTT.

The rearrangement joins TRBV5-4 to TRBJ1-4, with a possible D match to TRBD1 (6 bases). CDR3 length: 15 amino acids. V was pared by 4 bases and J by 5 bases, with 15 bases between. Germline CDR1 reads SGHNT; CDR2 reads YYREEE (reference sequence). CDR3 in DNA: TGTGCCAGCAGCCGCGAATGGCAGGGGAATGAAAAACTGTTTTTT. It translates to CASSREWQGNEKLFF.

The J gene is TRBJ2-1, the V gene TRBV6-6; TRBD1 agrees at 7 bases. The length of the CDR3 is 12 residues. Trimming at V came to 7 bases and at J to 6 bases, leaving 3 bases not matched to a gene. CDR1 and CDR2 (germline): MNHNY, SVGAGI (reference sequence). The CDR3 DNA follows: TGTGCCAGCACTAGACAGGGCAATGAGCAGTTCTTC. This translates into CASTRQGNEQFF.

The rearrangement uses TRBV11-2 and TRBJ1-1; no clear D. The CDR3 length is 10 residues. V was pared by 5 bases and J by 11 bases, with 9 bases between. Per the germline V gene, CDR1 is SGHAT and CDR2 is FQNNGV. The CDR3 here is CASSPPVAFF. As DNA, the CDR3 is TGTGCCAGCAGCCCCCCTGTGGCTTTCTTT.